Reported below is one T cell receptor (beta chain). These data come from a study of blood T cell repertoires in COVID-19. Trimming took off 1 base at V and 10 bases at J, with 13 bases between the two ends. This CDR3 comprises 13 residues. The germline gives CDR1 LGHDT, CDR2 YNNKEL (reference sequence). Assay: immunoSEQ multiplex PCR; the TCRdb copy retains only in-frame clones and omits some. The sample yields 540,000 or so clones, roughly nine tenths seen once. The sequenced material came from peripheral blood. The receptor was derived from a woman aged 45-65 years with COVID-19, enrolled during active disease. The chain couples TRBV3-1 (or the pseudogene TRBV3-2) to TRBJ1-1, with unresolved D. The CDR3 sequence: CASSQGYSGGAFF. As DNA, the CDR3 is TGTGCCAGCAGCCAAGGCTATTCGGGAGGAGCTTTCTTT.